This T cell receptor (beta chain) was profiled in a study of blood T cells in healthy people across ages. As for the study in general: Template switching caught about one barcoded beta molecule for each two T cells.

A sample-barcoded 5' primer and a J-beta primer mix were used in a second PCR of about 7 to 11 cycles. MiXCR was run by TCRdb on the 5' RACE reads, yielding one entry per CDR3 protein. The repertoire consists of over 1,500,000 distinct CDR3 sequences, with about 49% occurring once and the leading ten covering 2.1%. The germline gives CDR1 DFQATT, CDR2 SNEGSKA (reference sequence). CDR3 length: 18 amino acids. The V gene end was trimmed by 0 bases and the J gene end by 2 bases; junction bases not matched to a gene: 12. The sample was blood. The TCR comes from a woman between 40 and 50 years old in good health. The rearrangement uses TRBV20-1 and TRBJ2-3; 9 bases line up with TRBD2. The CDR3 nucleotides read TGCAGTGCTAGAGAGTACGGGCTGGCGGGGGGGGACACAGATACGCAGTATTTT. This gives the protein CSAREYGLAGGDTDTQYF.